One sample yielded the 27 T cell receptor beta chains listed below, sequenced in a study of identical twins. TCRdb itself ran the 5' RACE reads through MiXCR, one entry per CDR3 protein. Of about 250,000 distinct CDR3 sequences detected, 7.5% appear once; the ten largest clones hold approximately 5.4%. This sample also appeared in a second study, on yellow fever vaccine responses in identical twins.

The sample comprised CD8+ T cells sorted from blood. Receptors were obtained from a woman under 30 in good health.

The table lists this clonotype with a few counts. The chain carries TRBV7-8 and TRBJ2-5, with 9 bases aligning to TRBD2. From germline, CDR1 is SGHVS and CDR2 FQNEAQ. The length of the CDR3 is 17 residues. The J segment lost 5 bases and the V segment lost 5 bases, leaving 15 bases of the junction unmatched. The DNA of the CDR3 is TGTGCCAGCAGCACACCAAAACAGCGGGGGGCTTTGGAGACCCAGTACTTC. Encoded protein: CASSTPKQRGALETQYF. The complete variable domain, with remaining parts taken from reference TRBV7-8 and TRBJ2-5, reads GAGVSQSPRYKVAKRGQDVALRCDPISGHVSLFWYQQALGQGPEFLTYFQNEAQLDKSGLPSDRFFAERPEGSVSTLKIQRTQQEDSAVYLCASSTPKQRGALETQYFGPGTRLLVL.

The sample holds a few counts of this clonotype. The J gene is TRBJ2-4, the V gene TRBV15; the match to TRBD1 covers 8 bases. Germline V lookup: CDR1 LNHNV, CDR2 YYDKDF (reference sequence). V lost 0 bases, J lost 0 bases, and 1 base stayed unmatched. The length of the CDR3 is 16 residues. DNA for the CDR3: TGTGCCACCAGCAGAGATGACAGGGGAGCCAAAAACATTCAGTACTTC. Its protein is CATSRDDRGAKNIQYF.

In this sample, this clonotype turned up many times. V and J are TRBV5-1 and TRBJ1-1; the D is unclear. V was shortened by 2 bases and J by 4 bases, with 18 bases between the two germline ends. Germline CDR1 and CDR2: SGHRS and YFSETQ. The length of the CDR3 is 16 residues. The CDR3: CASSLLGPETGTEAFF. CDR3 nucleotides: TGCGCCAGCAGCTTACTTGGACCAGAGACGGGCACTGAAGCTTTCTTT.

This clonotype was seen repeatedly, ten times or more. V and J are TRBV6-1 and TRBJ2-1; TRBD1 is a possible D gene (6 bases). The CDR3 is 14 residues long. V was shortened by 5 bases and J by 5 bases, with 13 bases between the two germline ends. The V gene's germline CDR1 is MNHNS and CDR2 SASEGT. CDR3 sequence (DNA): TGTGCCAGCAGTAACGCCGGGACACACAATGAGCAGTTCTTC. Protein: CASSNAGTHNEQFF.

The CDR3 region has the DNA TGTGCCAGCAGCTTAGAGGTTACAGGGTTCACTGAAGCTTTCTTT. Its protein product is CASSLEVTGFTEAFF. J is TRBJ1-1 and V is TRBV11-2; a weak D match, TRBD1 (6 bases). This CDR3 spans 15 amino acids. Per germline, CDR1 SGHAT and CDR2 FQNNGV. V shed 0 bases and J shed 4 bases, with 12 bases lying between them.

This clonotype was observed a handful of times. The rearrangement links TRBV24-1 to TRBJ1-2; D not certain. Germline V gene sequence: CDR1 KGHDR, CDR2 SFDVKD. Trimming removed 1 base from V and 4 bases from J, with 6 bases in between. This CDR3 region has 13 residues. The CDR3 spells CATSDFAGYGYTF. CDR3 DNA: TGTGCCACCAGTGATTTCGCAGGCTATGGCTACACCTTC.

As concerns this clonotype: A read error may explain this, as a much larger clone is one base away. The V and J genes are TRBV20-1 and TRBJ2-7, with 9 bases identical to TRBD2. The germline gives CDR1 DFQATT, CDR2 SNEGSKA (reference sequence). CDR3 size: 14 residues. Trimming removed 1 base from V and 9 bases from J; junction bases left unmatched: 10. Written as DNA, the CDR3 is TGCAGTGCTAGAGGTAGCGGGGGATTTGACGGGCAGTACGTC. It codes for CSARGSGGFDGQYV.

This clonotype was observed a handful of times. The rearrangement uses TRBV29-1 and TRBJ2-2, with D perhaps matching TRBD1 or TRBD2 (6 bases each). The CDR3 loop spans 15 amino acids. V lost 7 bases and J 4 bases, leaving 19 bases between the germline ends. Germline V gives CDR1 SQVTM, CDR2 ANQGSEA. The CDR3 spells CSGRGTDESTGELFF. CDR3 nucleotide sequence: TGCAGCGGGAGGGGGACCGACGAAAGCACCGGGGAGCTGTTTTTT.

This clonotype was seen a few times. The gene calls are TRBV12-3 or TRBV12-4 and TRBJ2-1; D might be TRBD1 or TRBD2, each matching 5 bases. This CDR3 comprises 12 residues. The V and J ends lost 7 bases and 6 bases respectively, with 10 bases between them. CDR3 residues: CASTPGPNEQFF. The CDR3 DNA is TGTGCCAGCACCCCGGGGCCCAATGAGCAGTTCTTC.

The chain uses TRBV29-1 and TRBJ2-3; perhaps TRBD1 as D (7 bases). Trimming pared 6 bases from V and 2 bases from J, leaving 15 bases between. This CDR3 is 14 amino acids long. Germline CDR1 is SQVTM and CDR2 is ANQGSEA. CDR3 protein: CSVDYGTVTDTQYF. CDR3 coding DNA: TGCAGCGTGGACTACGGGACAGTCACAGATACGCAGTATTTT.

This rearrangement joins TRBV13 to TRBJ2-7; 7 bases align to TRBD1. Trimming cost V 5 bases and J 2 bases; bases outside gene matches: 6. The germline V gene encodes CDR1 PRHDT and CDR2 FYEKMQ (reference sequence). There are 14 residues in the CDR3. CDR3 DNA: TGTGCCAGCAGCCTGGGGACAGCCGCCTACGAGCAGTACGTC. Its protein is CASSLGTAAYEQYV.

Only a few counts were recorded for this clonotype. The chain employs TRBV27 and TRBJ1-2; perhaps TRBD1 as D (6 bases). The germline V gene has CDR1 MNHEY and CDR2 SMNVEV (reference sequence). Trimming left V 5 bases short and J 8 bases short, with 15 bases between. The length of the CDR3 is 13 residues. CDR3: CASSQSSGDGYTF. DNA for the CDR3: TGTGCCAGCAGTCAGTCATCAGGGGACGGCTACACCTTC.

This clonotype has a count of ten or more. J is TRBJ2-7 and V is TRBV20-1; the D call may be TRBD1 or TRBD2 (5 bases each). CDR1 is DFQATT, CDR2 SNEGSKA, per germline (reference sequence). Deletions cut 3 bases from V and 5 bases from J, with 14 bases between. The CDR3 is 13 residues long. CDR3: CSARGPLDHEQYF. CDR3 nucleotide sequence: TGCAGTGCTAGGGGACCCCTCGACCACGAGCAGTACTTC.

This clonotype was counted only a few times. The chain combines TRBV9 with TRBJ2-3; 9 bases fit TRBD2. CDR3 size: 15 residues. In germline, CDR1 is SGDLS, CDR2 YYNGEE. The J segment lost 5 bases and the V segment lost 4 bases, leaving 8 bases of the junction unmatched. The CDR3 coding sequence is TGTGCCAGCAGCAGCCGGACTAGCGAGGTAGATACGCAGTATTTT. Protein sequence: CASSSRTSEVDTQYF.

The chain combines TRBV10-3 with TRBJ2-1; 12 bases align to TRBD1. Germline CDR1 ENHRY, CDR2 SYGVKD. This CDR3 contains 17 residues. The V segment lost 0 bases and the J segment 8 bases; nucleotides outside the gene matches: 8. The CDR3 DNA follows: TGTGCCATCAGTGAGTCTATGGGACAGGGGGCCGGCTATGAGCAGTTCTTC. Protein product: CAISESMGQGAGYEQFF.

This clonotype was seen a handful of times. The chain has TRBV20-1 and TRBJ2-1; 7 nucleotides agree with TRBD2. This CDR3 is 14 amino acids long. The V and J ends lost 3 bases and 1 base, in that order; junction bases with no gene match: 3. Germline V gene sequence: CDR1 DFQATT, CDR2 SNEGSKA (reference sequence). CDR3 in amino acids: CSARLADSYNEQFF. The CDR3 coding sequence is TGCAGTGCTAGGCTAGCGGATTCCTACAATGAGCAGTTCTTC.

This clonotype was observed a handful of times. V is TRBV4-1 and J is TRBJ2-3; D is ambiguous. This CDR3 region has 13 residues. V lost 5 bases to trimming and J lost 3 bases, with 9 bases between them. Looked up from germline, CDR1 is MGHRA and CDR2 is YSYEKL. CDR3 nucleotide sequence: TGCGCCAGCAGCTCGTCGCGAACAGATACGCAGTATTTT. Its protein product is CASSSSRTDTQYF.

The chain has TRBV28 and TRBJ2-7, with D possibly matching TRBD2 (7 bases). This CDR3 spans 11 amino acids. Trimming removed 4 bases from V and 10 bases from J, with 11 bases in between. The germline V gene has CDR1 MDHEN and CDR2 SYDVKM. The chain's CDR3 is CASSWEGEQYF. In DNA, the CDR3 is TGTGCCAGCAGTTGGGAGGGGGAACAGTACTTC.

The V gene is TRBV20-1, the J gene TRBJ2-1; D possibly corresponds to TRBD2 (7 bases). The CDR3 has 15 amino acids. Trimming removed 1 base from V and 5 bases from J, with 15 bases in between. The germline CDR1 and CDR2 sequences are DFQATT and SNEGSKA (reference sequence). CDR3 DNA: TGCAGTGCTAGAGGTCCCCGGGGGGCCCACAATGAGCAGTTCTTC. Protein: CSARGPRGAHNEQFF.

The rearrangement joins TRBV6-4 to TRBJ2-1; D tentatively reads TRBD1 or TRBD2 (5 bases each). The CDR3 is 15 amino acids. Germline V gene lookup returns CDR1 MRHNA and CDR2 SNTAGT. With 2 bases removed from V and 9 bases from J, the gap between germline ends came to 17 bases. The CDR3 loop reads CASSDESAGSREQFF. For the CDR3, the DNA is TGTGCCAGCAGTGACGAAAGCGCAGGGAGCCGTGAGCAGTTCTTC.

In this sample, this clonotype turned up a few times. The V gene is TRBV5-5, the J gene TRBJ2-2, with 12 bases fitting TRBD2. There are 16 residues in the CDR3. In germline, CDR1 is SGHKS, CDR2 YYEKEE (reference sequence). V gave up 5 bases and J gave up 5 bases; unmatched junction bases: 7. CDR3 in amino acids: CASSWTSGMGTGELFF. CDR3 nucleotides: TGTGCCAGCAGTTGGACTAGCGGGATGGGGACCGGGGAGCTGTTTTTT.

This clonotype was counted at least ten times. This sequence joins TRBV28 and TRBJ1-2; 10 bases line up with TRBD1. Per the germline V gene, CDR1 is MDHEN and CDR2 is SYDVKM. This CDR3 comprises 14 residues. With V trimmed by 4 bases and J by 6 bases, 5 bases remained unmatched. CDR3 loop: CASSWDRGIHGYTF. CDR3 bases: TGTGCCAGCAGTTGGGACAGGGGTATACATGGCTACACCTTC.

This chain connects TRBV15 to TRBJ1-5; the D is unclear. Trimming stripped 3 bases from V and 5 bases from J, with 14 bases between. Germline V gene lookup returns CDR1 LNHNV and CDR2 YYDKDF (reference sequence). This CDR3 has 15 amino acids. CDR3 in amino acids: CATSRIRDAYQPQHF. CDR3 coding DNA: TGTGCCACCAGCAGGATACGGGATGCGTATCAGCCCCAGCATTTT.

There are a few counts of this clonotype. V is TRBV4-1 and J is TRBJ1-2, with D perhaps TRBD1 (5 bases). The germline V gene has CDR1 MGHRA and CDR2 YSYEKL. V lost 2 bases to trimming and J lost 4 bases, with 14 bases between them. The CDR3 is 15 amino acids. In DNA form, the CDR3 reads TGCGCCAGCAGCCAAACCTACGACAGAATCTATGGCTACACCTTC. Its translation: CASSQTYDRIYGYTF.

This sequence joins TRBV7-2 and TRBJ2-3; D possibly corresponds to TRBD2 (5 bases). Germline V lookup: CDR1 SGHTA, CDR2 FQGNSA. V lost 11 bases and J lost 2, with 14 bases in between. The CDR3 consists of 13 residues. The CDR3 DNA follows: TGTGCCTCCGCGGGCAGCTACACAGATACGCAGTATTTT. It codes for CASAGSYTDTQYF.

To note about this clonotype: At one boundary the junction diverges from the germline segment, which might be a read error. The chain has TRBV3-1 and TRBJ2-1; D is ambiguous. The CDR3 totals 15 residues. The germline V gene has CDR1 LGHDT and CDR2 YNNKEL (reference sequence). The CDR3 is CASCQDRVGYNEQFF. CDR3 sequence (DNA): TGTGCCAGCTGCCAAGATAGGGTGGGCTACAATGAGCAGTTCTTC.

This clonotype was seen more than once but under ten times. The chain has TRBV7-9 and TRBJ2-2; the D is unclear. Trimming left V 7 bases short and J 0 bases short, with 9 bases between. The CDR3 contains 14 residues. Germline V lookup: CDR1 SEHNR, CDR2 FQNEAQ (reference sequence). The CDR3 region is CASTAPANTGELFF. Here the CDR3 DNA reads TGTGCCAGCACTGCCCCGGCGAACACCGGGGAGCTGTTTTTT.